The rows below give T cell receptor beta chains drawn from one sample of a study of blood T cell repertoires in COVID-19. The table came from immunoSEQ multiplex PCR; TCRdb's copy has only in-frame clones and leaves some out. The sample shows roughly 250,000 clones, 85% of them seen only once. Material for sequencing was peripheral blood. The receptors stem from a woman aged 55 to 70 with active or convalescent COVID-19. CDR3s include the opening cysteine and the closing phenylalanine or tryptophan. The order of the fields is D gene, J gene, V gene, clone size, CDR3 DNA, CDR3 protein. The D gene is left open where the match is weak. For some rows the clone size is stated as once, few or many, or as a class when expanded; others skip it.

>TRBD1|TRBJ1-2|TRBV15|-
TGTGCCACCAGCCAGATATCAGGGGGCGGGAAAGGCTACACCTTC
CATSQISGGGKGYTF
>-|TRBJ1-5|TRBV5-1|-
TGCGCCAGCAGCTTGGGTCCCTATAGCAATCAGCCCCAGCATTTT
CASSLGPYSNQPQHF
>-|TRBJ1-3|TRBV7-8|-
TGTGCCAGCAGCTTAGCCCGCTCTGGAAACACCATATATTTT
CASSLARSGNTIYF
>-|TRBJ1-1|TRBV3-1/TRBV3-2|-
TGTGCCAGCAGCCAAGGACAGGCTTTAGGTGAAGCTTTCTTT
CASSQGQALGEAFF
>-|TRBJ2-1|TRBV9|-
TGTGCCAGCAGCCTCCGCACTTACAATGAGCAGTTCTTC
CASSLRTYNEQFF
>TRBD1|TRBJ2-7|TRBV29-1|-
TGCAGCGTTGGTTGGGCAGGGGGTGTTTACGAGCAGTACTTC
CSVGWAGGVYEQYF
>TRBD1|TRBJ1-4|TRBV6-5|-
TGTGCCAGCAGCACAGGGGGCACTAATGAAAAACTGTTTTTT
CASSTGGTNEKLFF
>-|TRBJ2-7|TRBV9|-
TGTGCCAGCTCCGCCGGGACACTCGTTCACGAGCAGTACTTC
CASSAGTLVHEQYF
>-|TRBJ1-2|TRBV15|-
TGTGCCACCAGCAGAGAGTCCGGGATCGGCTACACCTTC
CATSRESGIGYTF
>-|TRBJ1-5|TRBV23-1|-
TGCACCAGCAGTCATTGGGCAGATCAGCCCCAGCATTTT
CTSSHWADQPQHF
>-|TRBJ2-4|TRBV5-1|-
TGCGCCAGCAGCTTGGCAGGGGTCAACTGGGACGCCAAAAACATTCAGTACTTC
CASSLAGVNWDAKNIQYF
>TRBD1|TRBJ2-3|TRBV7-2|-
TGTGCCAGCAGCTCTACTAACAGGGGGAAAGATACGCAGTATTTT
CASSSTNRGKDTQYF
>TRBD2|TRBJ2-3|TRBV11-3|-
TGTGCCAGCAGCTTAGGGACTAGCGGGATAAGCTCAGATACGCAGTATTTT
CASSLGTSGISSDTQYF
>TRBD2|TRBJ2-1|TRBV23-1|-
TGCGCCAGCAGTCAGGGCGGGGGTATGAATTCCTACAATGAGCAGTTCTTC
CASSQGGGMNSYNEQFF
>TRBD1|TRBJ1-5|TRBV19|-
TGTGCCAGTAACCTCGGACAGGGCCGTAGCAATCAGCCCCAGCATTTT
CASNLGQGRSNQPQHF
>TRBD2|TRBJ2-1|TRBV11-2|-
TGTGCCAGCAGCCCCTGGGGCGGGAGCGATGAGCAGTTCTTC
CASSPWGGSDEQFF
>TRBD1|TRBJ1-4|TRBV28|-
TGTGCCAGCAGTATGTTGGGACAGGGGAATGAAAAACTGTTTTTT
CASSMLGQGNEKLFF
>-|TRBJ2-4|TRBV6-1|-
TGTGCCAGCAGTGACAGGGGTCTAGCCAAAAACATTCAGTACTTC
CASSDRGLAKNIQYF
>TRBD1|TRBJ1-2|TRBV6-5|-
TGTGCCAGCAGGCGGACAGGAGAGAACTATGGCTACACCTTC
CASRRTGENYGYTF
>TRBD2|TRBJ2-1|TRBV29-1|-
TGCAGCGCCAGCGGGGGGACCTACAATGAGCAGTTCTTC
CSASGGTYNEQFF
>-|TRBJ2-3|TRBV25-1|-
TGTGCCAGCAGTGAGACTAGCACAGATACGCAGTATTTT
CASSETSTDTQYF
>TRBD2|TRBJ2-5|TRBV2|once
TGTGCCAGAACCGTAGCGGGGCAAGAGACCCAGTACTTC
CARTVAGQETQYF
>TRBD1|TRBJ2-7|TRBV7-2|-
TGTGCCAGCACGACAGGGGGGCGGGAGTTCGACGAGCAGTACTTC
CASTTGGREFDEQYF
>TRBD2|TRBJ2-2|TRBV27|-
TGTGCCAGCAGAAGCACTTCCGGGACTAGCGGGGGGGCGAGGGAGCTGTTTTTT
CASRSTSGTSGGARELFF
>-|TRBJ2-5|TRBV1|-
TGCACCAGCAGGGCCATTAGCGGGGGCCAAGAGACCCAGTACTTC
CTSRAISGGQETQYF
>TRBD1|TRBJ1-2|TRBV28|-
TGTGCCACCGACCCGGGGACAGAGCTAGGCTATGGCTACACCTTC
CATDPGTELGYGYTF
>-|TRBJ2-3|TRBV7-2|-
TGTGCCAGCAGCTTAGCCGGGACTGGGGGTGGCACAGATACGCAGTATTTT
CASSLAGTGGGTDTQYF
>-|TRBJ2-4|TRBV19|-
TGTGCCAGTAGTCCGCGACAGCTCTTAAACATTCAGTACTTC
CASSPRQLLNIQYF
>TRBD1|TRBJ2-2|TRBV19|-
TGTGCCAGTAGTATATCCCGATTCCAGGGACAGGGCGGGGGGAACACCGGGGAGCTGTTTTTT
CASSISRFQGQGGGNTGELFF
>-|TRBJ2-3|TRBV18|-
TGTGCCAGCTCACCCCTAATGTCCCCCACAGATACGCAGTATTTT
CASSPLMSPTDTQYF
>-|TRBJ2-7|TRBV6-7|-
TGTGCCAGCAGTTATAGTACCCCCTACGAGCAGTACTTC
CASSYSTPYEQYF
>TRBD1|TRBJ1-2|TRBV19|-
TGTGCCAGTAGTATCGGGACAGGGGGCATCTATGGCTACACCTTC
CASSIGTGGIYGYTF
>TRBD2|TRBJ2-3|TRBV11-2|few
TGTGCCAGCAGCTTAGGAGGGAGGGGTGGAGATACGCAGTATTTT
CASSLGGRGGDTQYF
>TRBD2|TRBJ2-3|TRBV29-1|-
TGCAGCGTCCGACTAGCGGGGGGGACGCAGTATTTT
CSVRLAGGTQYF
>TRBD1|TRBJ1-1|TRBV6-5|once
TGTGCCAGCACTAGGGACAGGGCGGCTGAAGCTTTCTTT
CASTRDRAAEAFF
>-|TRBJ2-1|TRBV3-1/TRBV3-2|-
TGTGCCAGCAGCCCCCTAGGTAATGAGCAGTTCTTC
CASSPLGNEQFF
>TRBD1|TRBJ1-2|TRBV2|once
TGTGCCAGCAGTGAAGCACCGACAGGGAACTATGGCTACACCTTC
CASSEAPTGNYGYTF
>TRBD2|TRBJ2-1|TRBV6-5|-
TGTGCCAGCAGTTTACTCCCTAGCGGGGGGGTTAATGAGCAGTTCTTC
CASSLLPSGGVNEQFF
>TRBD2|TRBJ2-3|TRBV9|-
TGTGCCAGCAGCGTAGGAGGCGCGGGACTAGCCTGGGCGGCATCAGATACGCAGTATTTT
CASSVGGAGLAWAASDTQYF
>-|TRBJ1-2|TRBV5-1|-
TGCGCCAGCAGCTTGTCGCGGGAATCCGCCTTCTATGGCTACACCTTC
CASSLSRESAFYGYTF
>-|TRBJ1-3|TRBV11-3|once
TGTGCCAGCAGCCTTGAGGAAAGAAACACCATATATTTT
CASSLEERNTIYF
>TRBD1|TRBJ1-4|TRBV4-1|-
TGCGCCAGCAGCCAAGGGGGACAGGTTAATGAAAAACTGTTTTTT
CASSQGGQVNEKLFF
>TRBD1|TRBJ2-7|TRBV30|-
TGTGCCTGGGGGACAGGGACGGACGAGCAGTACTTC
CAWGTGTDEQYF
>-|TRBJ1-4|TRBV10-3|-
TGTGCCATCAGTGAGGTTTCGGGTAATGAAAAACTGTTTTTT
CAISEVSGNEKLFF
>TRBD2|TRBJ2-3|TRBV27|-
TGTGCCAGCAGTATTACCCTACTAGCGGGAGGGCCTGGGGATACGCAGTATTTT
CASSITLLAGGPGDTQYF
>TRBD1|TRBJ1-2|TRBV7-2|-
TGTGCCAGCAGCTATCAGGGGGCCGGCTATGGCTACACCTTC
CASSYQGAGYGYTF
>TRBD2|TRBJ2-2|TRBV13|-
TGTGCCAGCAGTCTAAATAGCGGGGCCGTAACCGGGGAGCTGTTTTTT
CASSLNSGAVTGELFF
>TRBD1|TRBJ2-7|TRBV29-1|-
TGCAGCGTCGCCCCTGGACAGGGGGTTTCTCACGAGCAGTACTTC
CSVAPGQGVSHEQYF
>-|TRBJ2-1|TRBV11-2|many
TGTGCCAGCAGCCTCGGGACTCAGCAATACAATGAGCAGTTCTTC
CASSLGTQQYNEQFF
>-|TRBJ1-6|TRBV15|-
TGTGCCACCAGCAGAGATCTTCCCAGGGCGAGCTCCTATAATTCACCCCTCCACTTT
CATSRDLPRASSYNSPLHF
>TRBD2|TRBJ2-1|TRBV15|once
TGTGCCACCAGCAGGGTAGGCGGGGGGGACAGTGAGCAGTTCTTC
CATSRVGGGDSEQFF
>TRBD1|TRBJ1-2|TRBV7-2|-
TGTGCCAGCAGCTTAAACCACCCGACAGGGACCCTAGGGGAAGGCTACACCTTC
CASSLNHPTGTLGEGYTF
>-|TRBJ1-2|TRBV5-1|few
TGCGCCAGCAGCCCTCGGGAGGCGGCCCCGCACTACACCTTC
CASSPREAAPHYTF
>TRBD2|TRBJ2-3|TRBV11-2|-
TGTGCCAGCAGCCGGGGTCAGCGGGGAGGCACAGATACGCAGTATTTT
CASSRGQRGGTDTQYF
>TRBD2|TRBJ2-1|TRBV5-1|-
TGCGCCAGCAGCATTAGCGGGAGCTCCTACAATGAGCAGTTCTTC
CASSISGSSYNEQFF
>TRBD2|TRBJ2-1|TRBV9|-
TGTGCCAGCAGCCCCAGGTCCTTTAGCGGGAGGGCCACTGAGCAGTTCTTC
CASSPRSFSGRATEQFF
>TRBD1|TRBJ2-2|TRBV24-1|once
TGTGCCACCAGTGATCTGTCGGGGACAGGGGGGCCGAACACCGGGGAGCTGTTTTTT
CATSDLSGTGGPNTGELFF
>TRBD2|TRBJ2-7|TRBV3-1/TRBV3-2|-
TGTGCCAGCAGCCAAGATGGAGCGGGAGGTTACGAGCAGTACTTC
CASSQDGAGGYEQYF
>TRBD1|TRBJ2-1|TRBV30|-
TGTGCCTGGAGTTTGGTACTCCCCGGGACAGGGGGCAGTGAGCAGTTCTTC
CAWSLVLPGTGGSEQFF